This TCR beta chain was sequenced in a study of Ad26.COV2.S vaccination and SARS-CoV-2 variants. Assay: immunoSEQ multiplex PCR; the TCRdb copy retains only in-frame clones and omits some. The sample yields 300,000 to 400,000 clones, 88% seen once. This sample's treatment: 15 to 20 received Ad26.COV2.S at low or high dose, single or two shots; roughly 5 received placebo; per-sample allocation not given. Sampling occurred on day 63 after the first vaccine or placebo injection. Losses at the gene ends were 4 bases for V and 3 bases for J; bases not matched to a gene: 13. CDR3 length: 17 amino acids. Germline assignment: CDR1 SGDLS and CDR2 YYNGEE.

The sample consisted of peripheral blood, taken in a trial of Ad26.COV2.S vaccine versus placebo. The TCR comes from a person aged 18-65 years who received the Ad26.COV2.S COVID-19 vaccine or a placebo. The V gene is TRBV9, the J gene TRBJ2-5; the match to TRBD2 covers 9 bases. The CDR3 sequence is CASSPGVAGASKETQYF. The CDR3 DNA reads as TGTGCCAGCAGCCCCGGGGTAGCGGGGGCTAGTAAAGAGACCCAGTACTTC.